Described below is a single T cell receptor beta chain sequence and its context. Its antigen is as yet unknown. Viral peptide pools were used in the ViraFEST assay to expand antigen-specific CD4+ T cells, and sequencing came afterward. Cultured cells yielded isolated CD4+ T cells after 10 days. Participants completed two doses of the BNT162b2 or mRNA-1273 vaccine. The data belong to a study of vaccination effects on CD4 cells after COVID-19. The wider study: Post-vaccine draws lagged the second dose by a median of 72 days.

From germline, CDR1 is MNHEY and CDR2 SVGAGI. The V end lost 0 bases, the J end lost 1 base, and 11 bases lay between the germline ends. The CDR3 runs 16 residues. Assay used: immunoSEQ multiplex PCR; TCRdb lists only in-frame clones, some missing. The sample holds about 46,000 clones, 74% seen once. Source: CD4+ T cells from PBMCs cultured with HCoV-OC43 spike peptides, taken after COVID-19 vaccination. Subset meaning: HCoV-OC43 spike overlapping peptide pool stimulation. The rearrangement joins TRBV6-5 to TRBJ2-3; perhaps TRBD2 as D (7 bases). The receptor was isolated from a human donor who received a COVID-19 vaccine. The CDR3 region is CASSYSGGLGTDTQYF. CDR3 nucleotides: TGTGCCAGCAGTTACTCGGGGGGGCTGGGCACAGATACGCAGTATTTT.